Listed below are T cell receptor beta chains from one sample, sequenced in a study of CD4 T cells in relation to SARS-CoV-2 and coronaviruses. Profiling relied on immunoSEQ multiplex PCR, and the TCRdb table lists in-frame clones only, not all of them. This table holds 24,000 or so clones, over 60% found once. Their antigens are not known. The sequencing sample was made of CD4+ T cells from PBMCs, cultured in vitro. These receptors all come from a human donor in good health. The CDR3 runs from the conserved cysteine through the conserved F or W. D genes are given only for firm matches.

>TRBV7-9|-|TRBJ2-5
TGTGCCAGCAGCTCCGGGATGTACCAAGAGACCCAGTACTTC
CASSSGMYQETQYF
>TRBV3-1/TRBV3-2|TRBD2|TRBJ2-1
TGTGCCAGCAGCCCCCGGGGGGATGAGCAGTTCTTC
CASSPRGDEQFF
>TRBV5-1|TRBD1|TRBJ2-6
TGCGCCAGCAGCTTAAGGGGGTCTGGACAGGGTATCAACGTCCTGACTTTC
CASSLRGSGQGINVLTF
>TRBV5-8|-|TRBJ1-5
TGTGCCAGCAGCTTGGGAATGGGCCAGCCCCAGCATTTT
CASSLGMGQPQHF
>TRBV19|-|TRBJ2-3
TGTGCCAGTAGTATAGATGTCCTCCCGCAGTATTTT
CASSIDVLPQYF
>TRBV6-5|-|TRBJ1-2
TGTGCCAGCAGTTCCCTCTCAGTCGGCTACACCTTC
CASSSLSVGYTF
>TRBV19|-|TRBJ2-5
TGTGCCAGTAGTAGGGGAATACCCGAGACCCAGTACTTC
CASSRGIPETQYF
>TRBV23-1|TRBD1|TRBJ2-2
TGCGCCAGCAGTCAATCGGAGAGGACAGGTGAACACCGGGGAGCTGTTTTT
CASSQSERTGEHRGAVF
>TRBV9|-|TRBJ2-1
TGTGCCAGCAGCGTAGGGCAGGGGCGGGGTAATGAGCAGTTCTTC
CASSVGQGRGNEQFF
>TRBV6-5|TRBD2|TRBJ2-5
TGTGCCAGCAGTTACTATGCGGGAGCTGGAGAGACCCAGTACTTC
CASSYYAGAGETQYF
>TRBV4-1|-|TRBJ1-5
TGCGCCAGCAGCCAAGTCGACCCCCCTCGCTTGCATTTT
CASSQVDPPRLHF
>TRBV6-5|TRBD2|TRBJ2-1
TGTGCCAGCAGTTACTCGGCCCTACGGGAGGGCAATGAGCAGTTCTTC
CASSYSALREGNEQFF
>TRBV5-4|TRBD1|TRBJ2-5
TGTGCCAGCAGCAGGGGACAGGGGAGGCAAGAGACCCAGTACTTC
CASSRGQGRQETQYF
>TRBV19|-|TRBJ2-4
TGTGCCAGTAGTATGGGGGGTCAGGGGGTTCGAAACATTCAGTACTTC
CASSMGGQGVRNIQYF
>TRBV19|TRBD1|TRBJ2-7
TGTGCCAGTAGTAGCAGGATAGGACAGGGGAAGGGCTCCGAGCAGTACTTC
CASSSRIGQGKGSEQYF
>TRBV6-5|-|TRBJ1-2
TGTGCCAGCAGGCCACCGGGCGGCTATGGCTACACCTTC
CASRPPGGYGYTF
>TRBV5-1|-|TRBJ1-1
TGCGCCAGCAGCTCGGGGCCCTCGAACACTGAAGCTTTCTTT
CASSSGPSNTEAFF